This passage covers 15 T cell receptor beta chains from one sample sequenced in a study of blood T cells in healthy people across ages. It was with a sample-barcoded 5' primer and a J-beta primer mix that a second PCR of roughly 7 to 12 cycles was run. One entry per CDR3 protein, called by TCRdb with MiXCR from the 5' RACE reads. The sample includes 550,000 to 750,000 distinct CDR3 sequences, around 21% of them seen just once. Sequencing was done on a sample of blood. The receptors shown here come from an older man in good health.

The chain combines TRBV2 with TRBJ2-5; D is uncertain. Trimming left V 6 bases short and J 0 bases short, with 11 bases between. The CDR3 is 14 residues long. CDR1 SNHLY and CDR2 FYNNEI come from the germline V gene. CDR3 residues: CASSVAPYQETQYF. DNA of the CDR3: TGTGCCAGCAGCGTAGCCCCGTACCAAGAGACCCAGTACTTC.

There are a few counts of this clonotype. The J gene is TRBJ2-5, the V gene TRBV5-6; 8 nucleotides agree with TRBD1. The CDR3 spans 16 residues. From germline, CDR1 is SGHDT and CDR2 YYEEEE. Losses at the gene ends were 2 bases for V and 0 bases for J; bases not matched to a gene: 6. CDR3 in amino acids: CASSLGRDRYQETQYF. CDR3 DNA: TGTGCCAGCAGCTTAGGTAGGGACAGGTACCAAGAGACCCAGTACTTC.

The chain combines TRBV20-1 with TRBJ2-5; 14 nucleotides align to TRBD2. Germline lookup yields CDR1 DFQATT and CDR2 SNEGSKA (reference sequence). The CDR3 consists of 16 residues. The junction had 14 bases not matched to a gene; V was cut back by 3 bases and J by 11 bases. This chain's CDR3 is CSASNPGTSGSNEQYF. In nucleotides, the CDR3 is TGCAGTGCTAGCAACCCCGGGACTAGCGGGAGCAATGAGCAGTACTTC.

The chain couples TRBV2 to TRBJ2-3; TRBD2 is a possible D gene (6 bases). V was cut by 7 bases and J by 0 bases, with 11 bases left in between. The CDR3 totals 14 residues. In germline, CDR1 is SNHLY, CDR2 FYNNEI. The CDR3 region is CASTREASTDTQYF. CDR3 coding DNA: TGTGCCAGCACGCGGGAAGCTAGCACAGATACGCAGTATTTT.

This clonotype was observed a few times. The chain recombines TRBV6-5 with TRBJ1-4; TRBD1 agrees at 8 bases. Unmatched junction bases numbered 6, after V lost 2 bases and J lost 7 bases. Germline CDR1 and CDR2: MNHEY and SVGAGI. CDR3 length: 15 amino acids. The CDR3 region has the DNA TGTGCCAGCAGTTACGGGACAGGCGGGACTGAAAAACTGTTTTTT. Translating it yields CASSYGTGGTEKLFF.

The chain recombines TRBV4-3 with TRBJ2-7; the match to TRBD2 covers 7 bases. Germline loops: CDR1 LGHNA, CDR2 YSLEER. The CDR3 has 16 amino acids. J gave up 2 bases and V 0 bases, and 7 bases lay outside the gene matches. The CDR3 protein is CASSQDYTAGTYEQYF. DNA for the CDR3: TGCGCCAGCAGCCAAGATTATACAGCGGGGACCTACGAGCAGTACTTC.

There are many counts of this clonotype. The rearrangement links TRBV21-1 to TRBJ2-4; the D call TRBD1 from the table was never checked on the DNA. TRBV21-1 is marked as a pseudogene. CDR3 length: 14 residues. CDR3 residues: CASRKGAAVLIQYF. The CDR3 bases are TGTGCCAGCAGGAAGGGGGCGGCCGTTCTGATTCAGTACTTC.

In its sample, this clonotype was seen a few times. CDR3 residues: CASSSRQEGYTF. CDR3 coding DNA: TGTGCCAGCAGCTCCCGACAGGAGGGCTACACCTTC. V is TRBV11-2 and J is TRBJ1-2, with D possibly TRBD1 on 6 matching bases. There are 12 residues in the CDR3. Germline lookup yields CDR1 SGHAT and CDR2 FQNNGV. V gave up 4 bases and J gave up 8 bases, with 11 bases separating them.

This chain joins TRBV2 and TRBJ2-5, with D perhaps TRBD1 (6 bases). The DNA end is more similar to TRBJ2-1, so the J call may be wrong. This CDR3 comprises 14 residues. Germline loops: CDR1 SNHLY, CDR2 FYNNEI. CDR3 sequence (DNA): TGTGCCAGCAGTGCTCTACAGGGCGGTTGGGAGCAGTTCTTC. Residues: CASSALQGGWEQFF.

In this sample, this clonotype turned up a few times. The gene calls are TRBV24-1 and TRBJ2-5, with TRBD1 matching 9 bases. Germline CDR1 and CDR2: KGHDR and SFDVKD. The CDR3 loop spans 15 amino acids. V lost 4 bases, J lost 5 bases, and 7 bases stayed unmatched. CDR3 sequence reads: CATSDAGQGEETQYF. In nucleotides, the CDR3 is TGTGCCACCAGTGACGCGGGACAGGGCGAGGAGACCCAGTACTTC.

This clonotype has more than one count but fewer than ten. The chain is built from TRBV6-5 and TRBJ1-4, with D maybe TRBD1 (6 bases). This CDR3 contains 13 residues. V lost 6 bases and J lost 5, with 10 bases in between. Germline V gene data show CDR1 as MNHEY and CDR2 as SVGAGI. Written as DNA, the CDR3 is TGTGCCAGCAGGCGGACAGCAAATGAAAAACTGTTTTTT. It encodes CASRRTANEKLFF.

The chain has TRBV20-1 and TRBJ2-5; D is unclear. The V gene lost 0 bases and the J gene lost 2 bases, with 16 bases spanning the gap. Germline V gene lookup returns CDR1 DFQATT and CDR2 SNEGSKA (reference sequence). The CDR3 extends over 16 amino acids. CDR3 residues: CSARDWRLTIQETQYF. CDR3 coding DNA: TGCAGTGCTAGAGATTGGCGGCTCACCATTCAAGAGACCCAGTACTTC.

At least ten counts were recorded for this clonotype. Written as DNA, the CDR3 is TGTGCCAGCATCCAGGGGACTAGGCTGACCGGGGAGCTGTTTTTT. This translates into CASIQGTRLTGELFF. The chain carries TRBV12-3 or TRBV12-4 and TRBJ2-2, with TRBD2 matching over 8 bases. Trimming removed 7 bases from V and 5 bases from J; junction bases left unmatched: 9. CDR3 size: 15 residues.

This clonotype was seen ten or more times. The CDR3 reads CASSPYGTGNDYGYTF. The CDR3 DNA reads as TGCGCCAGCAGCCCCTACGGGACAGGGAATGACTATGGCTACACCTTC. The rearrangement uses TRBV5-1 and TRBJ1-2, with TRBD1 matching over 9 bases. The CDR3 has 16 residues. Trimming at V came to 4 bases and at J to 3 bases, leaving 10 bases not matched to a gene. Germline lookup yields CDR1 SGHRS and CDR2 YFSETQ.

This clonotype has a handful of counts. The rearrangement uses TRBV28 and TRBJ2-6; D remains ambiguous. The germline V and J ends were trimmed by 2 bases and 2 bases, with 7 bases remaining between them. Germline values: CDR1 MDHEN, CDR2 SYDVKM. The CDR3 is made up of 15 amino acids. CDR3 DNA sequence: TGTGCCAGCAGTTTAATGGAAGCTGGGGCCAACGTCCTGACTTTC. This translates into CASSLMEAGANVLTF.